This T cell receptor beta chain was recorded in a study of OX40 agonist ivuxolimab in advanced cancers. Study-level information: The treatment was a fully human IgG2 OX40 agonist, ivuxolimab.

The data were produced by immunoSEQ multiplex PCR, yet TCRdb's version contains in-frame clones alone and is incomplete. The sample consists of 40,000 or so clones, 70% to 90% of them appearing once. The length of the CDR3 is 14 residues. Germline V gene lookup returns CDR1 LGHNA and CDR2 YSLEER. V was shortened by 0 bases and J by 1 base, with 4 bases between the two germline ends. General study findings and limits: Among the lowest peripheral clonal expansion occurred in 0.1-3.0 mg/kg partial responders.

Blood sampling took place at baseline, cycle 4 day 1, and cycle 7 day 1. Details on this clone: No antigen is known for it.

The sample consisted of CD4+ or CD8+ T cells sorted from blood, taken in a trial of the OX40 agonist ivuxolimab. The sequence came from an adult with an advanced solid tumor such as melanoma, head and neck, liver or kidney cancer. The chain employs TRBV4-3 and TRBJ1-5, with D hard to call. CDR3 in amino acids: CASSQENSNQPQHF. The CDR3 DNA sequence: TGCGCCAGCAGCCAAGAAAACAGCAATCAGCCCCAGCATTTT.